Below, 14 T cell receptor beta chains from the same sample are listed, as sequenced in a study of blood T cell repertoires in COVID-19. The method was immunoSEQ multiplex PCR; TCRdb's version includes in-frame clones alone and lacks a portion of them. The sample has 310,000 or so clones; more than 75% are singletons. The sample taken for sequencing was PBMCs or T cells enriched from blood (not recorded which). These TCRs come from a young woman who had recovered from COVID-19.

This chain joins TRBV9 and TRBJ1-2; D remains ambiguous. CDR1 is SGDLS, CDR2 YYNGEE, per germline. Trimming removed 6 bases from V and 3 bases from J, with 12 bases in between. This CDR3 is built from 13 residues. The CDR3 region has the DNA TGTGCCAGCACCTCTACGGAGTACTATGGCTACACCTTC. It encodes CASTSTEYYGYTF.

The CDR3 spells CASSVGTGSDTEAFF. As DNA, the CDR3 is TGTGCCAGCAGCGTGGGGACAGGGAGCGACACTGAAGCTTTCTTT. This chain joins TRBV9 and TRBJ1-1, with TRBD1 matching over 9 bases. CDR1 and CDR2 (germline): SGDLS, YYNGEE. The CDR3 covers 15 residues. V was clipped by 2 bases and J by 3 bases; unmatched bases: 5.

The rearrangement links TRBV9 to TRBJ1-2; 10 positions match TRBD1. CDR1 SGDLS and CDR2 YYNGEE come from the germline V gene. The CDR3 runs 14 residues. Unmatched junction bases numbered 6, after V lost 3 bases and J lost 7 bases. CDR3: CASSAGQGDSGYTF. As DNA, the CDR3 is TGTGCCAGCAGCGCTGGACAGGGGGATAGTGGCTACACCTTC.

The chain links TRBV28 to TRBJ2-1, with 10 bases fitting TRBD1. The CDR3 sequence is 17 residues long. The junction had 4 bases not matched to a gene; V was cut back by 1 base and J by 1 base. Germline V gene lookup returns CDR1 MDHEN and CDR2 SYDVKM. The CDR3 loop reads CASSLSGTGVSYNEQFF. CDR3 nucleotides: TGTGCCAGCAGTTTATCAGGGACAGGGGTGTCCTACAATGAGCAGTTCTTC.

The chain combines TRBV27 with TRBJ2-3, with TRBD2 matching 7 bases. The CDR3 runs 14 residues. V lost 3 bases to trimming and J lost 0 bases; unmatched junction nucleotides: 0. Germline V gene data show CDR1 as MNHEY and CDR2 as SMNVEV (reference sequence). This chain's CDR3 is CASSLGGSTDTQYF. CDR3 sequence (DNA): TGTGCCAGCAGTTTGGGGGGGAGCACAGATACGCAGTATTTT.

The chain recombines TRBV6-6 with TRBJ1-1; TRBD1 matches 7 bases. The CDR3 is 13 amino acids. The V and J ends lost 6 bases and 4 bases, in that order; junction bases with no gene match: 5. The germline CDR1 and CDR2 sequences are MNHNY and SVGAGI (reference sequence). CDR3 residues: CASSAGQLTEAFF. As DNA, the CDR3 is TGTGCCAGCAGCGCGGGACAGCTCACTGAAGCTTTCTTT.

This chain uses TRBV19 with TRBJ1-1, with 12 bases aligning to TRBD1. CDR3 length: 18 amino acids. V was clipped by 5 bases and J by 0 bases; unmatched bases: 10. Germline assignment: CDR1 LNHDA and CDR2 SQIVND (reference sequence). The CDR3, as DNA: TGTGCCAGTAGTCTCATGCCCGGGACAGGGGGCATGAACACTGAAGCTTTCTTT. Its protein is CASSLMPGTGGMNTEAFF.

DNA for the CDR3: TGTGCCAGCAGTTGGCGGAGTACTAATTCACCCCTCCACTTT. Residues: CASSWRSTNSPLHF. The chain is built from TRBV6-5 and TRBJ1-6; D not certain. This CDR3 contains 14 residues. V lost 4 bases to trimming and J lost 6 bases, with 10 bases between them. Germline assignment: CDR1 MNHEY and CDR2 SVGAGI.

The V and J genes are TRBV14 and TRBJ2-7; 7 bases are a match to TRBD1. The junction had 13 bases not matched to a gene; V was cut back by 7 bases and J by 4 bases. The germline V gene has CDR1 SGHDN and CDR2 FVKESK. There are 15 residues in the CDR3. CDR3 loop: CASMPHRGGLYEQYF. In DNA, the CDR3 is TGTGCCAGCATGCCCCACAGGGGCGGTTTATACGAGCAGTACTTC.

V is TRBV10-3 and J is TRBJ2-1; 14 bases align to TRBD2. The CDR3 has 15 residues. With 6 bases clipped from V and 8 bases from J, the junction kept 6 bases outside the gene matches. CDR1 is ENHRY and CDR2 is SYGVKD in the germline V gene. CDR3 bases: TGTGCCATCAGCGGGGGGACTAGCGGGAGAGATGAGCAGTTCTTC. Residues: CAISGGTSGRDEQFF.

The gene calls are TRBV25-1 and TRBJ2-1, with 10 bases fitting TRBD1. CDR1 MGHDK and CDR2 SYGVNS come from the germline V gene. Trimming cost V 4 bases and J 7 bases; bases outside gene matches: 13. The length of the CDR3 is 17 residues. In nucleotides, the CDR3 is TGTGCCAGCAGTGTCCGCCCCGGGACAGGGGTTGAGAATGAGCAGTTCTTC. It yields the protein CASSVRPGTGVENEQFF.

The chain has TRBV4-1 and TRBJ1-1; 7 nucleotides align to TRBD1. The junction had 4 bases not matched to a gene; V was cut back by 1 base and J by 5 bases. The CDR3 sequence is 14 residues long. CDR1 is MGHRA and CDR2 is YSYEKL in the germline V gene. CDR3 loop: CASSQGQGWTEAFF. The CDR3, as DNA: TGCGCCAGCAGCCAAGGACAGGGTTGGACTGAAGCTTTCTTT.

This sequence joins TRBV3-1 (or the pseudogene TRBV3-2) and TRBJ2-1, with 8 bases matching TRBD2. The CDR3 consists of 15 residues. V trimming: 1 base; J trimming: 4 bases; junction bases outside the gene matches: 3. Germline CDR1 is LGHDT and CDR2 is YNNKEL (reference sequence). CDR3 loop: CASSQGLAFYNEQFF. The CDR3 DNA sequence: TGTGCCAGCAGCCAAGGACTAGCGTTTTACAATGAGCAGTTCTTC.

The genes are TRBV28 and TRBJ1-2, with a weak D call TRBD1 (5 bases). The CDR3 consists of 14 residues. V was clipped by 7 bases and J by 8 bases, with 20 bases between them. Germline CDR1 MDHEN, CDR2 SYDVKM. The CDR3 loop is CASTTQGWEGGYTF. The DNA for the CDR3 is TGTGCCAGCACCACTCAGGGTTGGGAAGGAGGCTACACCTTC.